The rows below give T cell receptor beta chains drawn from one sample of a study of early T cells in non-severe SARS-CoV-2 infection. TCRdb reprocessed the 5' RACE reads via MiXCR and lists one record per CDR3 protein. The profile shows about 92,000 distinct CDR3 sequences, around 13% of them singletons. Sequenced material: whole blood. The receptors derive from an adult who was a healthcare worker with PCR-confirmed SARS-CoV-2 infection or an uninfected control (not recorded which). CDR3s include the opening cysteine and the closing phenylalanine or tryptophan. A D gene is named only where the DNA matches it firmly. Rows may omit the clone size; those that give it use once, few, many or a size class.

TRBV18	.	TRBJ1-6	.	TGTGCCAGCTCACCAGGGTCTCGTTCACCCCTCCACTTT	CASSPGSRSPLHF
TRBV29-1	once	TRBJ2-7	.	TGCAGCGTTGGGAGGGGGCTGAGAAACTACGAGCAGTACTTC	CSVGRGLRNYEQYF
TRBV20-1	few	TRBJ1-6	.	TGCAGTGCTAGAGAGGGGGCAAGGGAACCCCTCCACTTT	CSAREGAREPLHF
TRBV14	many	TRBJ1-3	.	TGTGCCAGCAGACCGACAGGAACCTCTGGAAACACCATATATTTT	CASRPTGTSGNTIYF
TRBV12-3/TRBV12-4	.	TRBJ1-6	.	TGTGCCAGCAGTAACAGGTCCGGGGGATCACCCCTCCACTTT	CASSNRSGGSPLHF
TRBV20-1	.	TRBJ1-1	.	TGCAGTGCTCGCGGGACACTAACTTTCTTT	CSARGTLTFF
TRBV9	.	TRBJ1-3	.	TGTGCCAGCAGCGTAGGATCTTCTGGAAACACCATATATTTT	CASSVGSSGNTIYF
TRBV20-1	.	TRBJ1-5	.	TGCAGTGCTAGAGATCTTGACGGCCATTCTAAGCCCCAGCATTTT	CSARDLDGHSKPQHF
TRBV29-1	few	TRBJ1-3	.	TGCAGCGTTGTCCCCCAGGGGTCAGGAAACACCATATATTTT	CSVVPQGSGNTIYF
TRBV7-2	.	TRBJ1-4	.	TGTGCCAGCAGCTCACAGGGAACTAATGAAAAACTGTTTTTT	CASSSQGTNEKLFF
TRBV12-3/TRBV12-4	few	TRBJ1-5	TRBD1	TGTGCCAGCAGTTTTACCCCAGGGGGTAGCAATCAGCCCCAGCATTTT	CASSFTPGGSNQPQHF
TRBV12-3/TRBV12-4	once	TRBJ1-5	TRBD1	TGTGCCAGCAGTCCGTCCAGGGGGGGTCAGCCCCAGCATTTT	CASSPSRGGQPQHF
TRBV10-3	few	TRBJ2-7	.	TGTGCCATCAGAGACGGACCCGAGCAGTACTTC	CAIRDGPEQYF
TRBV11-2	.	TRBJ2-2	.	TGTGCCAGCAGCGCCAGAGGACAGACCCCAACCGGGGAGCTGTTTTTT	CASSARGQTPTGELFF
TRBV7-2	many	TRBJ1-5	TRBD1	TGTGCCAGCAGCTTAGGTGGACAGGGGGACGGCCAGCCCCAGCATTTT	CASSLGGQGDGQPQHF
TRBV19	.	TRBJ1-2	.	TGTGCCAGTAGTATACCATCGCGAGGAGCTAACTATGGCTACACCTTC	CASSIPSRGANYGYTF
TRBV29-1	.	TRBJ1-2	.	TGCAGCCATAGCCCGGGCTACACCTTC	CSHSPGYTF
TRBV10-2	many	TRBJ2-7	.	TGCGCCAGCAGTGAAGGTGGATACGAGCAGTACTTC	CASSEGGYEQYF
TRBV29-1	few	TRBJ2-2	.	TGCAGCGTCTTAAAACAGGGGACTGACACCGGGGAGCTGTTTTTT	CSVLKQGTDTGELFF
TRBV24-1	.	TRBJ2-7	.	TGTGCCACCAGTGGGGGACTTCACGAGCAGTACTTC	CATSGGLHEQYF
TRBV20-1	.	TRBJ2-2	.	TGCAGTGCTATCCGTGCGGGGAGGACCACCGGGGAGCTGTTTTTT	CSAIRAGRTTGELFF
TRBV6-1	.	TRBJ1-1	TRBD1	TGTGCCAGCAGTGAATTCAGTACAGGGGCTTACACTGAAGCTTTCTTT	CASSEFSTGAYTEAFF
TRBV7-9	.	TRBJ2-1	TRBD2	TGTGCCAGCAGCTTGACTAGCGGGGACCACAATGAGCAGTTCTTC	CASSLTSGDHNEQFF
TRBV12-3/TRBV12-4	many	TRBJ1-1	.	TGTGCCAGCATCCTAGGACTGCGGAACACTGAAGCTTTCTTT	CASILGLRNTEAFF
TRBV21-1	.	TRBJ1-1	.	TGTGCCAGCAGCAAAAGGATCAAACAGGGGAACACTGAAGCTTTCTTT	CASSKRIKQGNTEAFF
TRBV19	many	TRBJ2-2	.	TGTGCCAGTATTAGCAGGGTGTTCACCGGGGAGCTGTTTTTT	CASISRVFTGELFF
TRBV30	many	TRBJ1-2	.	TGTGCCTGGAGCGGGACGGGCTATGGCTACACCTTC	CAWSGTGYGYTF
TRBV12-3/TRBV12-4	.	TRBJ1-1	TRBD1	TGTGCCAGCAGTCACAGGCGGGACAGGGGAAGGGCGAATACTGAAGCTTTCTTT	CASSHRRDRGRANTEAFF
TRBV6-6	few	TRBJ2-5	.	TGTGCCAGCAGTTACGTAGCGAGAGCGGAGACCCAGTACTTC	CASSYVARAETQYF
TRBV5-1	.	TRBJ2-5	TRBD2	TGCGCCAGCAGCTTGGCGGCTAGCGGGGGGATTGAGACCCAGTACTTC	CASSLAASGGIETQYF
TRBV20-1	many	TRBJ2-5	.	TGCAGTGCTAGAGTCCCAGGGAAAGAGACCCAGTACTTC	CSARVPGKETQYF
TRBV5-6	few	TRBJ2-1	TRBD2	TGTGCCAGCCGCCTAGCGGGGGGGCCCCCTGAGCAGTTCTTC	CASRLAGGPPEQFF
TRBV4-2	few	TRBJ2-7	.	TGTGCCAGCAGCCAAGCTGGGCCGGGGGTTGTCGAGCAGTACTTC	CASSQAGPGVVEQYF
TRBV7-2	many	TRBJ2-7	.	TGTGCCAGCAGCTTAGTTTACGGGGAAGCCTACGAGCAGTACTTC	CASSLVYGEAYEQYF
TRBV4-3	many	TRBJ2-2	.	TGCGCCAGCAGCCAAGAGGAACTTGGCACCGGGGAGCTGTTTTTT	CASSQEELGTGELFF
TRBV5-4	few	TRBJ2-3	.	TGTGCCAGCAGCCGAGGGACTTCAAGCACAGATACGCAGTATTTT	CASSRGTSSTDTQYF
TRBV3-1	.	TRBJ2-5	.	TGTGCCAGCAGCCGGGTAGAAGGGAAGACCCAGTACTTC	CASSRVEGKTQYF
TRBV9	many	TRBJ2-7	.	TGTGCCAGCAGCTCCCACCGGGGGAGCTCCTACGAGCAGTACTTC	CASSSHRGSSYEQYF
TRBV2	few	TRBJ1-3	.	TGTGCCAGCAGACCATTCTATGTCGAAGGGCCTGGAAACACCATATATTTT	CASRPFYVEGPGNTIYF
TRBV5-1	few	TRBJ1-1	.	TGCGCCAGCAGCTTGGCGATCGTGACTGAAGCTTTCTTT	CASSLAIVTEAFF
TRBV7-2	.	TRBJ2-1	.	TGTGCCAGCAGCTTAATGCGCCAGCCGTTCAATGAGCAGTTCTTC	CASSLMRQPFNEQFF
TRBV3-1	few	TRBJ2-1	TRBD2	TGTGCCAGCAGCCAAGATCGGGCTAGCGGCCTCTACAATGAGCAGTTCTTC	CASSQDRASGLYNEQFF
TRBV19	many	TRBJ2-2	.	TGTGCCAGTAGTATAGCCCGTCTTGGCAGGGCCAACACCGGGGAGCTGTTTTTT	CASSIARLGRANTGELFF
TRBV6-2/TRBV6-3	few	TRBJ1-1	.	TGTGCCAGCAGTTACGGGGGCCGAAGTTACACTGAAGCTTTCTTT	CASSYGGRSYTEAFF
TRBV11-2	few	TRBJ2-5	.	TGTGCCAGCAGCCCCTTTGAGATCGCAGCCGAGGAGACCCAGTACTTC	CASSPFEIAAEETQYF
TRBV7-6	.	TRBJ1-2	.	TGTGCCAGCAGCTTCGGTCCGGGACAACACTATGGCTACACCTTC	CASSFGPGQHYGYTF
TRBV7-9	many	TRBJ1-1	.	TGTGCCAGCAGCTTGGGATTTTGGGCGTTGGTGAACACTGAAGCTTTCTTT	CASSLGFWALVNTEAFF
TRBV29-1	.	TRBJ2-5	TRBD2	TGCAGCTCGGGGGGTAGCGTAGACTCCCAAGAGACCCAGTACTTC	CSSGGSVDSQETQYF
TRBV4-2	few	TRBJ1-1	TRBD1	TGTGCCAGCAGCCAAGATGGGCAGGGGGACACTGAAGCTTTCTTT	CASSQDGQGDTEAFF
TRBV5-6	.	TRBJ2-3	.	TGTGCCAGCAGCTCGGAGACAGCCGGCGCAGATACGCAGTATTTT	CASSSETAGADTQYF
TRBV11-2	many	TRBJ2-7	.	TGTGCCAGCAGCTTAGAACCTAGGGTCTACGAGCAGTACTTC	CASSLEPRVYEQYF
TRBV3-1	many	TRBJ1-2	.	TGTGCCAGCAGCCATTCGAGCGGCTATGGCTACACCTTC	CASSHSSGYGYTF
TRBV29-1	.	TRBJ2-5	.	TGCAGCGTCCTCCGAGGGTTTGATGGGGAGACCCAGTACTTC	CSVLRGFDGETQYF
TRBV14	few	TRBJ1-1	TRBD1	TGTGCCAGCAGCCCGACAGGGGGCTACGCTGAAGCTTTCTTT	CASSPTGGYAEAFF
TRBV12-3/TRBV12-4	.	TRBJ1-1	.	TGTGCCAGCAGCTGGGAGGGGAACACTGAAGCTTTCTTT	CASSWEGNTEAFF
TRBV9	many	TRBJ2-5	.	TGTGCCAGCAGCGTAGATGGACAGCAAGAGACCCAGTACTTC	CASSVDGQQETQYF
TRBV12-3/TRBV12-4	few	TRBJ1-5	.	TGTGCCAGCAGTCGGACGGACGGGGGAGTTGGGCCCCAGCATTTT	CASSRTDGGVGPQHF